A selection of T cell receptor beta chains follows, all from one sample in a study of blood T cells in healthy people across ages. TCRdb re-called the 5' RACE reads through MiXCR, storing one row per CDR3 protein. The data show about 670,000 distinct CDR3 sequences, around 43% seen once. Sequencing used blood. Receptor source: a man of 80 years or more in good health. CDR3s include the opening cysteine and the closing phenylalanine or tryptophan. The order of the fields is clone size, J gene, V gene, D gene, CDR3 DNA, CDR3 protein. D genes are given only for firm matches. Clone size is not always given. Where it is, it says once, few, many or a class for expanded clones.

abundance: -
j_gene: TRBJ1-4
v_gene: TRBV4-3
d_gene: -
CDR3nt: TGCGCCAGCAGCCAAGATCCCCGGACTAATGAAAAACTGTTTTTT
CDR3aa: CASSQDPRTNEKLFF

abundance: -
j_gene: TRBJ1-2
v_gene: TRBV20-1
d_gene: TRBD1
CDR3nt: TGCAGTGCTTTCCGGGCGGACAGGGGGCGTTTTTCTCCCTATGGCTACACCTTC
CDR3aa: CSAFRADRGRFSPYGYTF

abundance: -
j_gene: TRBJ2-1
v_gene: TRBV20-1
d_gene: TRBD1
CDR3nt: TGCAGTGCTAGTCAGGCCGGGACAGGTTTCGGGACCCAGTTCTTC
CDR3aa: CSASQAGTGFGTQFF

abundance: few
j_gene: TRBJ2-1
v_gene: TRBV25-1
d_gene: -
CDR3nt: TGTGCCAGCAGTGGGTATAGCGCGGTCAATGAGCAGTTCTTC
CDR3aa: CASSGYSAVNEQFF

abundance: -
j_gene: TRBJ2-1
v_gene: TRBV5-5
d_gene: TRBD2
CDR3nt: TGTGCCAGCAGCTTAGGACTAGCGGGAGGTATCTCCTACAATGAGCAGTTCTTC
CDR3aa: CASSLGLAGGISYNEQFF

abundance: many
j_gene: TRBJ2-5
v_gene: TRBV5-1
d_gene: TRBD2
CDR3nt: TGCGCCAGCAGCATGGGACTAGCGAGACAAGAGACCCAGTACTTC
CDR3aa: CASSMGLARQETQYF

abundance: -
j_gene: TRBJ2-6
v_gene: TRBV6-1
d_gene: -
CDR3nt: TGTGCCAGCAGTGAAGCAAGGCTCTCTGGGGCCAACGTCCTGACTTTC
CDR3aa: CASSEARLSGANVLTF

abundance: -
j_gene: TRBJ2-7
v_gene: TRBV20-1
d_gene: TRBD2
CDR3nt: TGCAGTGCAACGACTAGCGCCTACGAGCAGTACTTC
CDR3aa: CSATTSAYEQYF

abundance: -
j_gene: TRBJ2-4
v_gene: TRBV20-1
d_gene: -
CDR3nt: TGCAGTGCTACTGGGGCAGGCTCTTTAGACATTCAGTACTTC
CDR3aa: CSATGAGSLDIQYF

abundance: many
j_gene: TRBJ2-1
v_gene: TRBV12-3/TRBV12-4
d_gene: TRBD2
CDR3nt: TGTGCCAGCAGCAGAGCGGGGTCCTCCTACAATGAGCAGTTCTTC
CDR3aa: CASSRAGSSYNEQFF

abundance: -
j_gene: TRBJ2-1
v_gene: TRBV28
d_gene: -
CDR3nt: TGTGCCAGCAGTGCGAGACTAGTCGGCAATGAGCAGTTCTTC
CDR3aa: CASSARLVGNEQFF

abundance: -
j_gene: TRBJ2-7
v_gene: TRBV10-3
d_gene: TRBD1
CDR3nt: TGTGCCACCGAGGGGACAGGGAACTACAATGAGCAGTACTTC
CDR3aa: CATEGTGNYNEQYF

abundance: few
j_gene: TRBJ2-3
v_gene: TRBV28
d_gene: -
CDR3nt: TGTGCCAGCAGTACCGGGACCCTAGATACGCAGTATTTT
CDR3aa: CASSTGTLDTQYF

abundance: once
j_gene: TRBJ2-5
v_gene: TRBV20-1
d_gene: -
CDR3nt: TGCAGTGCTAGCGGGAGTACGGGGAAGACCCAGTACTTC
CDR3aa: CSASGSTGKTQYF

abundance: few
j_gene: TRBJ2-5
v_gene: TRBV28
d_gene: TRBD2
CDR3nt: TGTGCCAGCAGTACGCGGACTAGTCGGGAGACCCAGTACTTC
CDR3aa: CASSTRTSRETQYF

abundance: few
j_gene: TRBJ2-7
v_gene: TRBV29-1
d_gene: -
CDR3nt: TGCAGCGCTCTGCTGGGGGGCGAGCAGTACTTC
CDR3aa: CSALLGGEQYF

abundance: -
j_gene: TRBJ2-7
v_gene: TRBV12-5
d_gene: -
CDR3nt: TGTGCTAGTGGTTTGTGGTTCTGGGGGATCTACGAGCAGTACTTC
CDR3aa: CASGLWFWGIYEQYF

abundance: few
j_gene: TRBJ2-7
v_gene: TRBV28
d_gene: TRBD2
CDR3nt: TGTGCCAGCACCCGGGGGGGACTAGCGGGAGTTTACGAGCAGTACTTC
CDR3aa: CASTRGGLAGVYEQYF

abundance: -
j_gene: TRBJ2-1
v_gene: TRBV12-3/TRBV12-4
d_gene: -
CDR3nt: TGTGCCTGCAGGCCTCGGTCCAGCGAGCAGTTCTTC
CDR3aa: CACRPRSSEQFF

abundance: -
j_gene: TRBJ2-1
v_gene: TRBV9
d_gene: TRBD2
CDR3nt: TGTGCCAGCAGCGTAGGGACTAGCGGGAGTCGAAGCGATGAGCAGTTCTTC
CDR3aa: CASSVGTSGSRSDEQFF

abundance: few
j_gene: TRBJ2-3
v_gene: TRBV20-1
d_gene: TRBD2
CDR3nt: TGCAGTGCTAGATCAGCGGGAGGGCTGACAGATACGCAGTATTTT
CDR3aa: CSARSAGGLTDTQYF

abundance: many
j_gene: TRBJ2-1
v_gene: TRBV28
d_gene: TRBD1
CDR3nt: TGTGCCAGCAGTTGGACAGGGGGCAGGAATGAGCAGTTCTTC
CDR3aa: CASSWTGGRNEQFF

abundance: -
j_gene: TRBJ2-5
v_gene: TRBV6-5
d_gene: -
CDR3nt: TGTGCCAGCAGCAAGGACAAGGGTTTGGAAGAGACCCAGTACTTC
CDR3aa: CASSKDKGLEETQYF

abundance: -
j_gene: TRBJ2-1
v_gene: TRBV3-1
d_gene: -
CDR3nt: TGTGCCAGCAGCCAAGATCAAGCGAGAGAGCAGTTCTTC
CDR3aa: CASSQDQAREQFF

abundance: -
j_gene: TRBJ1-4
v_gene: TRBV20-1
d_gene: TRBD1
CDR3nt: TGCAGTGCTAGCCCGGGACAGGGGCATGAAAAACTGTTTTTT
CDR3aa: CSASPGQGHEKLFF

abundance: -
j_gene: TRBJ1-1
v_gene: TRBV5-1
d_gene: -
CDR3nt: TGCGCCAGCAGCGGGGGAGGGGGGAGGAACACTGAAGCTTTCTTT
CDR3aa: CASSGGGGRNTEAFF

abundance: -
j_gene: TRBJ2-5
v_gene: TRBV14
d_gene: TRBD2
CDR3nt: TGTGCCAGCAGCCAAGTACTTACTAGCGGGAGGGCCTCGGCGACCCAGTACTTC
CDR3aa: CASSQVLTSGRASATQYF

abundance: few
j_gene: TRBJ2-7
v_gene: TRBV20-1
d_gene: TRBD2
CDR3nt: TGCAGTGCTCGGAGGGGCGGGAGTGGTGATGAGCAGTACTTC
CDR3aa: CSARRGGSGDEQYF

abundance: few
j_gene: TRBJ1-2
v_gene: TRBV28
d_gene: -
CDR3nt: TGTGCCAGCAGTTTAGGGGGTACGGATGGCTACACCTTC
CDR3aa: CASSLGGTDGYTF

abundance: few
j_gene: TRBJ2-1
v_gene: TRBV7-2
d_gene: TRBD1
CDR3nt: TGTGCCAGCAGGAGAGACAGGGGGACCTACAATGAGCAGTTCTTC
CDR3aa: CASRRDRGTYNEQFF

abundance: -
j_gene: TRBJ1-2
v_gene: TRBV2
d_gene: TRBD1
CDR3nt: TGTGCCAGCAGACGGACAGGGGGCTATGGCTACACCTTC
CDR3aa: CASRRTGGYGYTF

abundance: -
j_gene: TRBJ2-1
v_gene: TRBV6-1
d_gene: -
CDR3nt: TGTGCCAGCAGTGAGGGACCCAATGAGCAGTTCTTC
CDR3aa: CASSEGPNEQFF

abundance: -
j_gene: TRBJ2-7
v_gene: TRBV12-3/TRBV12-4
d_gene: TRBD1
CDR3nt: TGTGCCGGCAGTTTAGAGGGCAGGGGGCCAATGCCCTACGAGCAGTACTTC
CDR3aa: CAGSLEGRGPMPYEQYF

abundance: -
j_gene: TRBJ2-5
v_gene: TRBV7-2
d_gene: -
CDR3nt: TGTGCCAGCAGCTTAGCGCGTGGAGGGGTAGGGACCCAGTACTTC
CDR3aa: CASSLARGGVGTQYF

abundance: -
j_gene: TRBJ1-2
v_gene: TRBV10-3
d_gene: -
CDR3nt: TGTGCCATCAGTGCGGACGGGATTTATGGCTACATCTTC
CDR3aa: CAISADGIYGYIF

abundance: -
j_gene: TRBJ2-7
v_gene: TRBV20-1
d_gene: -
CDR3nt: TGCAGTGCTAGAATCCGACCGAGTCGAATTAGTTCCTACGAGCAGTACTTC
CDR3aa: CSARIRPSRISSYEQYF

abundance: -
j_gene: TRBJ1-2
v_gene: TRBV7-8
d_gene: TRBD1
CDR3nt: TGTGCCAGCAGCTTAGCGCGACAGGGGGCTGGTGGCTACACCTTC
CDR3aa: CASSLARQGAGGYTF

abundance: -
j_gene: TRBJ2-3
v_gene: TRBV24-1
d_gene: -
CDR3nt: TGTGCCACCAGTGATCCGGCAGGGGTTAGCACAGATACGCAGTATTTT
CDR3aa: CATSDPAGVSTDTQYF

abundance: few
j_gene: TRBJ2-7
v_gene: TRBV7-2
d_gene: -
CDR3nt: TGTGCCAGCAGCCGACACCTGGGGTACGAGCAGTACTTC
CDR3aa: CASSRHLGYEQYF